These T cell receptor beta chains were read from a single sample in a study of blood T cell repertoires in COVID-19. Here immunoSEQ multiplex PCR was the method, and the copy in TCRdb shows in-frame clones only, minus some. Of approximately 82,000 clones listed, roughly four fifths are singletons. The sequenced sample was peripheral blood. These TCRs come from a human donor in a cohort sampled during active COVID-19. The CDR3 runs from the conserved cysteine through the conserved F or W. Fields, in order: clone size, D gene, V gene, J gene, CDR3 DNA, CDR3 protein. The D gene is left open where the match is weak. Rows give clone size only sometimes, using once, few, many, or a class for an expanded clone.

.	.	TRBV10-3	TRBJ2-2	TGTGCCATCAGAGGGGGGGATTATACCGGGGAGCTGTTTTTT	CAIRGGDYTGELFF
.	.	TRBV5-6	TRBJ1-1	TGTGCCAGCAGCTTCAACAGGCGGGGGACTGAAGCTTTCTTT	CASSFNRRGTEAFF
.	TRBD1	TRBV19	TRBJ1-3	TGTGCCAGTAGTATTTTCCAGGGGGCAGACTCTGGAAACACCATATATTTT	CASSIFQGADSGNTIYF
.	.	TRBV5-1	TRBJ2-7	TGCGCCAGCAGCGGGGGCGGGGGATCCTACGAGCAGTACTTC	CASSGGGGSYEQYF
.	.	TRBV15	TRBJ2-2	TGTGCCACCAGTGCGGGGATCACCGGGGAGCTGTTTTTT	CATSAGITGELFF
.	.	TRBV7-9	TRBJ2-7	TGTGCCAGCGCTGATTGGGCAGGGAGGTCCCACGAGCAGTACTTC	CASADWAGRSHEQYF
.	.	TRBV19	TRBJ1-6	TGTGCCAGTAGTATTGGCACAGGGCCCTCACCCCTCCACTTT	CASSIGTGPSPLHF
.	TRBD1	TRBV3-1/TRBV3-2	TRBJ2-5	TGTGCCAGCAGCTCTAGGACAGGGGAAGAGACCCAGTACTTC	CASSSRTGEETQYF
.	TRBD2	TRBV7-9	TRBJ2-3	TGTGCCAGTTTAGCGGGGGGGAGCACAGATACGCAGTATTTT	CASLAGGSTDTQYF
.	.	TRBV4-1	TRBJ1-1	TGCGCCAGCAGCCAAGTCGGGTCAATAAACACTGAAGCTTTCTTT	CASSQVGSINTEAFF
.	TRBD1	TRBV5-8	TRBJ2-4	TGTGCCAGCGATATGGACAGGAAAAACATTCAGTACTTC	CASDMDRKNIQYF
few	.	TRBV6-6	TRBJ1-3	TGTGCCAGCAGTCGGGCTCAGGGGAGAAACACCATATATTTT	CASSRAQGRNTIYF
.	TRBD2	TRBV18	TRBJ2-2	TGTGCCAGCTCACAACGATCAGTTAGCGGGGGAACCGGGGAGCTGTTTTTT	CASSQRSVSGGTGELFF
once	.	TRBV19	TRBJ2-7	TGTGCCAGTAGAATCCGAGAAGGACAGAACTACGAGCAGTACTTC	CASRIREGQNYEQYF
medium-sized	.	TRBV7-9	TRBJ2-3	TGTGCCAGCAGCTTATACGGGGGGCCAACAGATACGCAGTATTTT	CASSLYGGPTDTQYF
.	TRBD2	TRBV16	TRBJ2-7	TGTGCCAGCAGCCAATTCGGGGTCGAAGCGGGGGGGCGCGAGCAGTACTTC	CASSQFGVEAGGREQYF
few	.	TRBV9	TRBJ2-3	TGTGCCAGCAGCGGAAGGACAGCCTCGACGCAGTATTTT	CASSGRTASTQYF
.	.	TRBV28	TRBJ1-5	TGTGCCAGCAGTGGACAGTTCAATCAGCCCCAGCATTTT	CASSGQFNQPQHF
.	TRBD2	TRBV6-5	TRBJ2-3	TGTGCCACCCGTAGCGGGCCTCGCACAGATACGCAGTATTTT	CATRSGPRTDTQYF
once	.	TRBV12-3/TRBV12-4	TRBJ2-5	TGTGCCAGCAGTTTTCTTGGTGAGGGGACCCAGTACTTC	CASSFLGEGTQYF
.	TRBD2	TRBV5-1	TRBJ2-3	TGCGCCAGCAGCAGGACTAGCGGCACAGATACGCAGTATTTT	CASSRTSGTDTQYF